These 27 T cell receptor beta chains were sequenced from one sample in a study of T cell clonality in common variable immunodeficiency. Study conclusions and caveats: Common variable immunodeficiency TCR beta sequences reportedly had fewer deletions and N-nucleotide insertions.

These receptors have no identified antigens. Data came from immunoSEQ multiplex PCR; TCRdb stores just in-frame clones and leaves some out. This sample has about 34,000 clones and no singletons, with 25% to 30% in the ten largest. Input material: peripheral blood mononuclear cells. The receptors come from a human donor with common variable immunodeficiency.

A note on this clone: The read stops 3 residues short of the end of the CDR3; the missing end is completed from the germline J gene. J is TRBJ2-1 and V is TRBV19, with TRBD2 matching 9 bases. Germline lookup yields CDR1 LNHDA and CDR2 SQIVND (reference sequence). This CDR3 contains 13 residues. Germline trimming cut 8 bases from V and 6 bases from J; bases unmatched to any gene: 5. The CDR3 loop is CASPAGGLNEQFF. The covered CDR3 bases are TGTGCCAGTCCAGCGGGAGGCCTCAATGAG.

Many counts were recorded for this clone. The CDR3 DNA, read in part, is TGTGCCAGCAGCTCACGACAGAGCTATGGC. Protein: CASSSRQSYG. The full CDR3 protein is CASSSRQSYGYTF. The rearrangement links TRBV7-2 to TRBJ1-2; a weak D match, TRBD1 (5 bases). Read data end 3 residues before the CDR3 end; the end is taken from the germline J gene. The V end lost 4 bases, the J end lost 4 bases, and 10 bases lay between the germline ends. Per the germline V gene, CDR1 is SGHTA and CDR2 is FQGNSA. The CDR3 totals 13 residues.

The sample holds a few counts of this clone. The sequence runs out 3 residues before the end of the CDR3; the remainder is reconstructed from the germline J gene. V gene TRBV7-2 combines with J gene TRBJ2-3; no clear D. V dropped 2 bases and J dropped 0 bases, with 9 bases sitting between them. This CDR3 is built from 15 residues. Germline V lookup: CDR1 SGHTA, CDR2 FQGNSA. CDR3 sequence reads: CASSLQASSTDTQYF. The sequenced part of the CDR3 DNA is TGTGCCAGCAGCTTACAAGCATCGAGCACAGATACG.

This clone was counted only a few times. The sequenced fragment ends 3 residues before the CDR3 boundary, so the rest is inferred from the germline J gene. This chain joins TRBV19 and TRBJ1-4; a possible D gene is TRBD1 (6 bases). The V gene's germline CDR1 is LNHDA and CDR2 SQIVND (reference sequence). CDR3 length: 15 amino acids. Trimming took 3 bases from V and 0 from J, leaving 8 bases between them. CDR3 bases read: TGTGCCAGTAGTATGGACAGACCAACTAATGAAAAA. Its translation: CASSMDRPTNEK. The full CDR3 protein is CASSMDRPTNEKLFF. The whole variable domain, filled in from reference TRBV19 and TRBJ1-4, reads DGGITQSPKYLFRKEGQNVTLSCEQNLNHDAMYWYRQDPGQGLRLIYYSQIVNDFQKGDIAEGYSVSREKKESFPLTVTSAQKNPTAFYLCASSMDRPTNEKLFFGSGTQLSVL.

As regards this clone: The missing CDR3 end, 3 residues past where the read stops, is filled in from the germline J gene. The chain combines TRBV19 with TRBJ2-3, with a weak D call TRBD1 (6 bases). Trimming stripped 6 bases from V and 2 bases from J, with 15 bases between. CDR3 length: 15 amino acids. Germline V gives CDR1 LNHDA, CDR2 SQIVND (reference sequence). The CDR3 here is CASRGALGLTDTQYF. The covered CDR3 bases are TGTGCCAGTAGGGGGGCGTTGGGGCTCACAGATACG.

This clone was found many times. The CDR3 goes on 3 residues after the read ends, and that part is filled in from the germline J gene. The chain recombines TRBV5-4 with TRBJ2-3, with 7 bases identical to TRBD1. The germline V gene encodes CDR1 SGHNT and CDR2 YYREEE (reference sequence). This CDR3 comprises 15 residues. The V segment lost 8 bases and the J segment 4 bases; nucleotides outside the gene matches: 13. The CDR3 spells CASKPPGQRPDTQYF. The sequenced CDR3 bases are TGTGCCAGTAAACCACCGGGACAGCGACCAGATACG.

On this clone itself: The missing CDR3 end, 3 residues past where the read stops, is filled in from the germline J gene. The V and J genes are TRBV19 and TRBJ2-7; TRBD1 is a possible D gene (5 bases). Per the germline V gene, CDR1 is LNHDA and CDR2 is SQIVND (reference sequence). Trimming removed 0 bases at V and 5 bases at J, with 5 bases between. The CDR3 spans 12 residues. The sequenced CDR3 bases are TGTGCCAGTAGTATAGAAGGGGACGAG. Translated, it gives CASSIEGDE. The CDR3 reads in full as CASSIEGDEQYF. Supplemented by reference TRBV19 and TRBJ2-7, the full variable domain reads DGGITQSPKYLFRKEGQNVTLSCEQNLNHDAMYWYRQDPGQGLRLIYYSQIVNDFQKGDIAEGYSVSREKKESFPLTVTSAQKNPTAFYLCASSIEGDEQYFGPGTRLTVT.

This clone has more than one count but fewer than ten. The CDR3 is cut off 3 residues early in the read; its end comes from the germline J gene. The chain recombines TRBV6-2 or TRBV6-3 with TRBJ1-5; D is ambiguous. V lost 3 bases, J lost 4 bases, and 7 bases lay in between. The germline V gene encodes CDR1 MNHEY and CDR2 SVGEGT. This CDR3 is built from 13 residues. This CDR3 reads CASSYYPNQPQHF. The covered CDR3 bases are TGTGCCAGCAGTTATTATCCGAATCAGCCC.

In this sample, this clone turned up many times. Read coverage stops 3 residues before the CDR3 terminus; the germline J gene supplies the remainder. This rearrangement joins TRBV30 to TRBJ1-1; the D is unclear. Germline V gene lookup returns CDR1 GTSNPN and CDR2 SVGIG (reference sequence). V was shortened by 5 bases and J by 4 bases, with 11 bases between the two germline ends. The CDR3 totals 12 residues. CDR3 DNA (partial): TGTGCCTGGGGTAACGCGGGCACTGAA. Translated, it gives CAWGNAGTE. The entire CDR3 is CAWGNAGTEAFF.

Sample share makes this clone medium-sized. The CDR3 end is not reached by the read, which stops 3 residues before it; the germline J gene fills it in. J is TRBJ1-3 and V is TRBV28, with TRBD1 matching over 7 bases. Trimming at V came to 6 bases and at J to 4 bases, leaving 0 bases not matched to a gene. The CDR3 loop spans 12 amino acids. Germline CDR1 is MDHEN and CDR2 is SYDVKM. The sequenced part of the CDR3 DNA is TGTGCCAGCAGGACAGGGGGAAACACC. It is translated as CASRTGGNT. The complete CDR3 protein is CASRTGGNTIYF.

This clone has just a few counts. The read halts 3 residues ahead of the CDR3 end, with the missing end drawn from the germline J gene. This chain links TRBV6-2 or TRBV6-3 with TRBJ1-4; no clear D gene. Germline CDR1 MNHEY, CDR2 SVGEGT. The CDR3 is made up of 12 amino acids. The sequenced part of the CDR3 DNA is TGTGCCAGCAGCCAAGGACTAGCGGGA. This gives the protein CASSQGLAG. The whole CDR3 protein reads CASSQGLAGLFF.

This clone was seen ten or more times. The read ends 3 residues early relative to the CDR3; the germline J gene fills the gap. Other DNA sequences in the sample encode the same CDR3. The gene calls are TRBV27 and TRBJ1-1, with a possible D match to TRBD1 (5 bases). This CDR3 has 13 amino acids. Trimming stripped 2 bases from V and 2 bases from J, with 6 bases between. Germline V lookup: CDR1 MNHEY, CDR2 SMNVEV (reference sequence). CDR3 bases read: TGTGCCAGCAGTTTAAGGGGTAACACTGAA. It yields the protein CASSLRGNTE. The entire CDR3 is CASSLRGNTEAFF.

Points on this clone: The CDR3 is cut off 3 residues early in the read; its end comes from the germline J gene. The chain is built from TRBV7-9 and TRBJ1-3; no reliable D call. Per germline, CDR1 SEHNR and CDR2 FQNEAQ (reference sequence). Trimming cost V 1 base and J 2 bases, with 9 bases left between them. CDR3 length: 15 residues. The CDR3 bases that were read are TGTGCCAGCAGCTTAGAGGTGGCCCCTGGAAACACC. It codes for CASSLEVAPGNT. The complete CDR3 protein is CASSLEVAPGNTIYF.

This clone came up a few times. The covered CDR3 bases are TGTGCCAGCACGTCGGGACTTTATAATTCACCC. It codes for CASTSGLYNSP. The entire CDR3 protein is CASTSGLYNSPLHF. The chain recombines TRBV30 with TRBJ1-6, with a weak D call TRBD1 (5 bases). The sequenced fragment ends 3 residues before the CDR3 boundary, so the rest is inferred from the germline J gene. With 8 bases removed from V and 4 bases from J, the gap between germline ends came to 15 bases. The CDR3 runs 14 residues. CDR1 GTSNPN and CDR2 SVGIG come from the germline V gene (reference sequence).

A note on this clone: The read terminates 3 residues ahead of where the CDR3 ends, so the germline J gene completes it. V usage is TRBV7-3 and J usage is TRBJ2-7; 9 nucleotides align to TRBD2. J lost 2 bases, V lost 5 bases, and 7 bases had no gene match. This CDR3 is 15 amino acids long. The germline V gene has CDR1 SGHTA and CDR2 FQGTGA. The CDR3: CASSPGLATAYEQYF. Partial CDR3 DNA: TGTGCCAGCAGCCCCGGACTAGCGACAGCCTACGAG.

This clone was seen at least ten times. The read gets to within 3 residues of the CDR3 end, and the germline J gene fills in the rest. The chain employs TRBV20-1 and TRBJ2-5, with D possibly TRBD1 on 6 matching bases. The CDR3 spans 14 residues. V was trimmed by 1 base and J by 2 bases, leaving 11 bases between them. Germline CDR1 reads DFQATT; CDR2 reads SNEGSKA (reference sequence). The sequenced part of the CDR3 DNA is TGCAGTGCTAGAGTGGGGGCCGTACAAGAGACC. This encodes CSARVGAVQET. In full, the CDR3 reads CSARVGAVQETQYF.

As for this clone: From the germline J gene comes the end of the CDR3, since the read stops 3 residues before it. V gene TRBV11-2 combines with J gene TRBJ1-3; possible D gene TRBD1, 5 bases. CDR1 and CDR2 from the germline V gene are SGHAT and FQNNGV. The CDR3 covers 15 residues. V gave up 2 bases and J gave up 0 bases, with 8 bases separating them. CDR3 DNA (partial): TGTGCCAGCAGCTTAAGGGGCAACTCTGGAAACACC. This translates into CASSLRGNSGNT. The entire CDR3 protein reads CASSLRGNSGNTIYF.

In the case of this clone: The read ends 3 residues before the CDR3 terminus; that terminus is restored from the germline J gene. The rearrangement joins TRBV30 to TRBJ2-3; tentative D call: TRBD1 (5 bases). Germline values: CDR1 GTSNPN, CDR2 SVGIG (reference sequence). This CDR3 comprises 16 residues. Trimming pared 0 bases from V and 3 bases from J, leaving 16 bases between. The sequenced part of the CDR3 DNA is TGTGCCTGGAGTGTAGGGGTAGCCGTAGAGACAGATACG. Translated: CAWSVGVAVETDT. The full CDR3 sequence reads CAWSVGVAVETDTQYF.

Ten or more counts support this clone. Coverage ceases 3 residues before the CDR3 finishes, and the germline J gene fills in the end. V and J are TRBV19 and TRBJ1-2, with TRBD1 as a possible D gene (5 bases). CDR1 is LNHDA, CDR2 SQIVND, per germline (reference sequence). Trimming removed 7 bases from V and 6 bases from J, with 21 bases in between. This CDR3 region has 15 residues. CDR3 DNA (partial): TGTGCCAGTAAAGTGGTGGCAGGGAGGGAGAATGGC. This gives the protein CASKVVAGRENG. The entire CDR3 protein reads CASKVVAGRENGYTF.

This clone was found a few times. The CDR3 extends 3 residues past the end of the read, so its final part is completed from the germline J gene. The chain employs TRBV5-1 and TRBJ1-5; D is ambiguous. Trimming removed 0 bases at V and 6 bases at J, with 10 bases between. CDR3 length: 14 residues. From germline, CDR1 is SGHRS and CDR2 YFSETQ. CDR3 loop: CASSLGDIGQPQHF. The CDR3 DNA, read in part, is TGCGCCAGCAGCTTGGGAGACATAGGTCAGCCC.

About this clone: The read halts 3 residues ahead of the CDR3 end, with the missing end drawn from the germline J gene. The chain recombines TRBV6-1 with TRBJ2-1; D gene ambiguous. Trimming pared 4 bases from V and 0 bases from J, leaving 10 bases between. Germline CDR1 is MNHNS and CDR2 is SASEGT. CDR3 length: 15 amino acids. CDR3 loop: CASSVTVSSYNEQFF. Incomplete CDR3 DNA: TGTGCCAGCAGTGTGACTGTAAGCTCCTACAATGAG.

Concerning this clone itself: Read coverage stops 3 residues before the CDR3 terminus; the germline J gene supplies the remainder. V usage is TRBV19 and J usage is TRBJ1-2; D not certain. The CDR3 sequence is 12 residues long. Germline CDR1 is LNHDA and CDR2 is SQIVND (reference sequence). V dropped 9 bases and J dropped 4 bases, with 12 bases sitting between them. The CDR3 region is CASLQNFYGYTF. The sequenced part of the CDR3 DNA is TGTGCCAGCTTACAGAATTTCTATGGC.

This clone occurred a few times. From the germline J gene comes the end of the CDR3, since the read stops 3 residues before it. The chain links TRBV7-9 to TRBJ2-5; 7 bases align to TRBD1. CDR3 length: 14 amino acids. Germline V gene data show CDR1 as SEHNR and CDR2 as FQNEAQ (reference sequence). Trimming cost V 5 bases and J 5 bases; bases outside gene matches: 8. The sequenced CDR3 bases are TGTGCCAGCAGCCCCACAGGGGTGGGGGAGACC. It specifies CASSPTGVGET. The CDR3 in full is CASSPTGVGETQYF.

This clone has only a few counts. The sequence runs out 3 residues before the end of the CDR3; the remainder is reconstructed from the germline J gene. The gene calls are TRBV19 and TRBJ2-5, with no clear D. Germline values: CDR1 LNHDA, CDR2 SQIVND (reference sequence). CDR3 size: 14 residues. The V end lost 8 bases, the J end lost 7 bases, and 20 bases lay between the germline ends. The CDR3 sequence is CASGRSGPLRTQYF. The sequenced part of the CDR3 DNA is TGTGCCAGTGGGCGATCTGGCCCGCTAAGGACC.

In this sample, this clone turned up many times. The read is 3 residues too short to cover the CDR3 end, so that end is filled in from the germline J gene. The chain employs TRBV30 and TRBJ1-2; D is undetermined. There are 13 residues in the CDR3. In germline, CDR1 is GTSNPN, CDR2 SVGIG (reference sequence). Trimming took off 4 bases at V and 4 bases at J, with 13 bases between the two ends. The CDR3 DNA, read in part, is TGTGCCTGGAATAGCGGACGGTCCTATGGC. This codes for CAWNSGRSYG. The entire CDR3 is CAWNSGRSYGYTF. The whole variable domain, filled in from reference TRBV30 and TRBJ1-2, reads SQTIHQWPATLVQPVGSPLSLECTVEGTSNPNLYWYRQAAGRGLQLLFYSVGIGQISSEVPQNLSASRPQDRQFILSSKKLLLSDSGFYLCAWNSGRSYGYTFGSGTRLTVV.

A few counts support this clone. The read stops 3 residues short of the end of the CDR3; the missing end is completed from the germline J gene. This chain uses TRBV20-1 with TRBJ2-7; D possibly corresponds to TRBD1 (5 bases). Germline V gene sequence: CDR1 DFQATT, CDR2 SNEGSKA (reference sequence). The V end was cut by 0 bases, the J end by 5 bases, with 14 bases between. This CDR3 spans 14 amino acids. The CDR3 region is CSARDHRQWNEQYF. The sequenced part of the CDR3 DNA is TGCAGTGCTAGAGATCACCGACAGTGGAACGAG.

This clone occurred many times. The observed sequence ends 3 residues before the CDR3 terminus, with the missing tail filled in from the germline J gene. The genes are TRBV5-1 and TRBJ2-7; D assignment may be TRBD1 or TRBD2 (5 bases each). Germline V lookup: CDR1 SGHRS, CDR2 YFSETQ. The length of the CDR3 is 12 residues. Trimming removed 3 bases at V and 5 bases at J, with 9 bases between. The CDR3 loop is CASSSEGNEQYF. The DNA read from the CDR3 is TGCGCCAGCAGCTCTGAGGGGAACGAG.